This entry features one TCR beta chain sequence. Its target is unknown. Germline values: CDR1 LNHDA, CDR2 SQIVND (reference sequence). Trimming took 5 bases from V and 4 from J; bases not matched to a gene: 4. The CDR3 contains 15 residues. These data come from a study of memory CD4+ T cells and cytomegalovirus serostatus. Study overall: Donors were healthy Belgian adults, about ten CMV seropositive and approximately 25 seronegative.

Repertoires were generated with immunoSEQ multiplex PCR, while TCRdb's copy carries only in-frame clones and drops some. Of 60,000 to 75,000 clones listed, around 81% are singletons. The sort gate was single viable CD3+CD4+CD8-CD45RO+ cells for memory CD4+ T cells. Study-wide findings and caveats: Repertoires predicted CMV serostatus with median bootstrapped AUC of about 0.95.

The gene calls are TRBV19 and TRBJ2-2; 10 bases agree with TRBD2. This receptor was taken from an adult in good health and CMV-seronegative. Some clones in this sample may be carry-over from other donors' samples. Source material: memory CD4+ T cells from blood. CDR3 sequence reads: CASSLSGRSTGELFF. CDR3 DNA sequence: TGTGCCAGTAGTCTTAGCGGGAGGAGCACCGGGGAGCTGTTTTTT.